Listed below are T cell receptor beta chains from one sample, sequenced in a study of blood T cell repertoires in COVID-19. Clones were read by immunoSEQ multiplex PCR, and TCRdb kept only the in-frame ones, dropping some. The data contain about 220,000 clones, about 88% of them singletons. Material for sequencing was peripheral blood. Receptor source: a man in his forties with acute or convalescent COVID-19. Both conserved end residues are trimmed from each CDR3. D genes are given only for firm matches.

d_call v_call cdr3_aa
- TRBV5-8 ASSRTGNQPQH
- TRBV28 ASRDFRQELF
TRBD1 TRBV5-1 ASSWGQPSDSPLH
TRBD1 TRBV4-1 ASSQAGQALQPQH
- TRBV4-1 ASSQGPSGDEQY
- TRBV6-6 ASSYPKAAGDTEAF
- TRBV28 ASRNSPAGNTIY
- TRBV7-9 ASSSRSREPETQY
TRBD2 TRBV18 ASSQSSGRSPYNEQF
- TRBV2 ASSEVGRRGDQPQH
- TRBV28 ASIVGARTEAF
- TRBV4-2 ASRLADTQY